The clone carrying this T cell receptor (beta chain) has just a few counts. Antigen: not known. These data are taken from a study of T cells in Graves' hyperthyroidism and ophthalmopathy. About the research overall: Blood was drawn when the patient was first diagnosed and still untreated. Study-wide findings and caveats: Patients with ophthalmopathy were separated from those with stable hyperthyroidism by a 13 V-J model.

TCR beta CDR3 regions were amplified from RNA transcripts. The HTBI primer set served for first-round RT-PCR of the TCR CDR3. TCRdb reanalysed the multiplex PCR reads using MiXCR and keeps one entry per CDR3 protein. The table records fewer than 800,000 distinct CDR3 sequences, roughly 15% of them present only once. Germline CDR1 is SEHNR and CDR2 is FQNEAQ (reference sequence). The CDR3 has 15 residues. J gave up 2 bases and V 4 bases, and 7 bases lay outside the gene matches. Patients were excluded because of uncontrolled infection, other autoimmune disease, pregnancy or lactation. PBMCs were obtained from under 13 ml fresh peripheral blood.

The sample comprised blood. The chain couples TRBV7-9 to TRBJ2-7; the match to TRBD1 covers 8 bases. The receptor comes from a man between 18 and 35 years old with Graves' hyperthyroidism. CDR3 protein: CASSSGQGTPYEQYF. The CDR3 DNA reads TGTGCCAGCAGCTCAGGACAGGGCACACCCTACGAGCAGTACTTC.